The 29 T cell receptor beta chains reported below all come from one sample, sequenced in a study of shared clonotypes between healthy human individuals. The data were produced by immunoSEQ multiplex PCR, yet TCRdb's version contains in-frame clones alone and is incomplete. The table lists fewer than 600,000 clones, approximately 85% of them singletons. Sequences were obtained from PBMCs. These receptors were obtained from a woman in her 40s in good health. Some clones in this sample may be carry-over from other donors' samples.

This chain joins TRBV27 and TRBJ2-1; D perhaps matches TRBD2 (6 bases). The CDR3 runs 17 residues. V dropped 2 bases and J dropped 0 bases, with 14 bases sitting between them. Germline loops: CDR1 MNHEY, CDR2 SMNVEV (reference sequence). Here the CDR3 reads CASSLRTSISSYNEQFF. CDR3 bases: TGTGCCAGCAGTTTACGAACTAGCATTAGCTCCTACAATGAGCAGTTCTTC.

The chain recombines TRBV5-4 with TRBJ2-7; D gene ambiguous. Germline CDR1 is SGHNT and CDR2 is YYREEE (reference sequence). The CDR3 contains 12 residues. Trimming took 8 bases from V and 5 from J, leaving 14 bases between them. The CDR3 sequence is CARREVGNEQYF. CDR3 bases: TGTGCCAGAAGGGAAGTGGGAAACGAGCAGTACTTC.

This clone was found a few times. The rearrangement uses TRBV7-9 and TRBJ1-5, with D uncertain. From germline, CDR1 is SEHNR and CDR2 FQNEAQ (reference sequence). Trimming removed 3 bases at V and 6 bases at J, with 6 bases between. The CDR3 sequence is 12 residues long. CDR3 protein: CASSFRSQPQHF. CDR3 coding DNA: TGTGCCAGCAGCTTCCGGAGTCAGCCCCAGCATTTT.

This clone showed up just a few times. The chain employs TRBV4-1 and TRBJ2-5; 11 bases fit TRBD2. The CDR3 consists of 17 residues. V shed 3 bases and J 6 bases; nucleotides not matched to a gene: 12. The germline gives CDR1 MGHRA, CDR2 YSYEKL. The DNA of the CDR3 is TGCGCCAGCAGCCAGGACGCGACTAGCGGGATGAGAAAGACCCAGTACTTC. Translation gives CASSQDATSGMRKTQYF.

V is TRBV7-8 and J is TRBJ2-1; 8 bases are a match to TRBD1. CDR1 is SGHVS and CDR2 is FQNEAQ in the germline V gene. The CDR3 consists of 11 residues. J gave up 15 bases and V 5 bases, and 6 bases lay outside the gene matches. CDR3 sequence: CASSPDRVPFF. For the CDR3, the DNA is TGTGCCAGCAGCCCGGACAGGGTTCCGTTCTTC.

The CDR3 protein is CASSPSTGLGETQYF. DNA of the CDR3: TGTGCCAGCAGCCCGTCGACAGGGCTGGGGGAGACCCAGTACTTC. The chain employs TRBV7-3 and TRBJ2-5; TRBD1 matches at 7 bases. In germline, CDR1 is SGHTA, CDR2 FQGTGA. V was pared by 5 bases and J by 5 bases, with 11 bases of the junction left unmatched. CDR3 size: 15 residues.

CDR3 nucleotide sequence: TGTGCCAGCTCACCAGATCTACTAGCGTGGGCCGGGGAGCTGTTTTTT. This gives the protein CASSPDLLAWAGELFF. The rearrangement uses TRBV18 and TRBJ2-2; TRBD2 agrees at 7 bases. Trimming cost V 2 bases and J 6 bases; bases outside gene matches: 9. Germline CDR1 and CDR2: KGHSH and LQKENI. The CDR3 runs to 16 residues.

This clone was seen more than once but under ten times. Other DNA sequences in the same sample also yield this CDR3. The CDR3: CASSLGGYEQYF. CDR3 nucleotides: TGCGCCAGCAGCTTGGGGGGCTACGAGCAGTACTTC. The rearrangement uses TRBV5-1 and TRBJ2-7; D gene uncertain. Germline V lookup: CDR1 SGHRS, CDR2 YFSETQ. V gave up 0 bases and J gave up 3 bases, with 4 bases separating them. This CDR3 is built from 12 residues.

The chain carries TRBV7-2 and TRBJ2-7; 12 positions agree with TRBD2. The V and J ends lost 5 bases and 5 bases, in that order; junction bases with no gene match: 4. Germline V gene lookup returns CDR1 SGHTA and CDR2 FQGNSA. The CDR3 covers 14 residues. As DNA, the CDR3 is TGTGCCAGCAGCATGACTAGCGGGAGTCACGAGCAGTACTTC. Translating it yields CASSMTSGSHEQYF.

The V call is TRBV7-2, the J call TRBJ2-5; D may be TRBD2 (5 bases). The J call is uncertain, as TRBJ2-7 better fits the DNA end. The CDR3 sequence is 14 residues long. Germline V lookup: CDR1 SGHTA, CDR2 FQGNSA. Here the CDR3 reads CASSRDPGSYEQYF. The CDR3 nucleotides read TGTGCCAGCAGCCGAGACCCGGGATCCTACGAGCAGTACTTC.

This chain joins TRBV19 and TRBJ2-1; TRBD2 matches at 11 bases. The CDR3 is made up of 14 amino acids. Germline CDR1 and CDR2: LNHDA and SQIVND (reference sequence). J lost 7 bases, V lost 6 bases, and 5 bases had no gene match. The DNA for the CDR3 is TGTGCCAGTAGGCCAGGGACTAGCGGAAATGAGCAGTTCTTC. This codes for CASRPGTSGNEQFF.

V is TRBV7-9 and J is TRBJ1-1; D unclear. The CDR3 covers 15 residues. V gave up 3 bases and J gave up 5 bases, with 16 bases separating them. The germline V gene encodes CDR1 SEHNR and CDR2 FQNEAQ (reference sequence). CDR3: CASSLRRVAGTEAFF. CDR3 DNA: TGTGCCAGCAGCTTGCGTCGAGTGGCTGGGACTGAAGCTTTCTTT.

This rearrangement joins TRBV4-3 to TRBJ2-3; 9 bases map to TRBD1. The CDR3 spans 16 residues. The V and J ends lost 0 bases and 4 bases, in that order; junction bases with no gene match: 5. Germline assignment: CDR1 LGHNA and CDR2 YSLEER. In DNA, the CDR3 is TGCGCCAGCAGCCAAGATTACAGGGGGCTGGCAGATACGCAGTATTTT. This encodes CASSQDYRGLADTQYF.

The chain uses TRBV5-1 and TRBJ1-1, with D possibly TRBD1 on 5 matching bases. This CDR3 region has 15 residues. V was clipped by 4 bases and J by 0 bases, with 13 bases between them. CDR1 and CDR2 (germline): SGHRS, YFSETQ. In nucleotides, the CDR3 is TGCGCCAGCAGCCCTGGACGGGGCATGAACACTGAAGCTTTCTTT. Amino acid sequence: CASSPGRGMNTEAFF.

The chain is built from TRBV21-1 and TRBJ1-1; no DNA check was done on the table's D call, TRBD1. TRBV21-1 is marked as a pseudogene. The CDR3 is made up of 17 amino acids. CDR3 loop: CASSARDTPYSNTEAFF. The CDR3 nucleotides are TGTGCCAGCAGCGCCAGGGACACACCCTACTCGAACACTGAAGCTTTCTTT.

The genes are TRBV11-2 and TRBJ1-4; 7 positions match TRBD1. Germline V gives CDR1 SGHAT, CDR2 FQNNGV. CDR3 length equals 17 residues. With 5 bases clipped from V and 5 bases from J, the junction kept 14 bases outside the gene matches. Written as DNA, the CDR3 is TGTGCCAGCAGCCATCGAGGGGGCTACGGGGGAAATGAAAAACTGTTTTTT. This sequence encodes CASSHRGGYGGNEKLFF.

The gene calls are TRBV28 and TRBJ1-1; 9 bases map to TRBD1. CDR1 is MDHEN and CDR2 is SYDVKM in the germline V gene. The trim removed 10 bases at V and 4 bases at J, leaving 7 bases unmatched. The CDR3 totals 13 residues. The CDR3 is CATRDRDLTEAFF. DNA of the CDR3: TGTGCCACCCGGGACAGGGATCTCACTGAAGCTTTCTTT.

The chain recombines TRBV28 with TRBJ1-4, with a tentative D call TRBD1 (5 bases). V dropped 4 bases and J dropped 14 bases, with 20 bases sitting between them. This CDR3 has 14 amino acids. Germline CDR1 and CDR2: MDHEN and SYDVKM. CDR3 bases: TGTGCCAGCAGTTCGCCGGGGGGGGAACTTGGGCTGTTTTTT. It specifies CASSSPGGELGLFF. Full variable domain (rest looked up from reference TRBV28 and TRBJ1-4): DVKVTQSSRYLVKRTGEKVFLECVQDMDHENMFWYRQDPGLGLRLIYFSYDVKMKEKGDIPEGYSVSREKKERFSLILESASTNQTSMYLCASSSPGGELGLFFGSGTQLSVL.

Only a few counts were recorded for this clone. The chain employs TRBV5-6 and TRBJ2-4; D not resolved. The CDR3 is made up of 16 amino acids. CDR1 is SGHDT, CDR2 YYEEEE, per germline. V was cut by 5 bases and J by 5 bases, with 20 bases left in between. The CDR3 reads CASSRGGVSFQNIQYF. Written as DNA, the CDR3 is TGTGCCAGCAGTCGAGGCGGCGTCAGTTTCCAAAACATTCAGTACTTC.

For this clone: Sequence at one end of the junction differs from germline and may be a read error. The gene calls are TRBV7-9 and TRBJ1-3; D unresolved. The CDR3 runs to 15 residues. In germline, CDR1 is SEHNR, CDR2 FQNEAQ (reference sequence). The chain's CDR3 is CANSLATGFGNTIYF. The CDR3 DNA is TGTGCCAACAGCTTAGCGACCGGGTTTGGAAACACCATATATTTT.

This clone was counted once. The CDR3 DNA reads as TGTGCCAGCAGCTTAACGTGGACAGGGGGCGAAAAACTGTTTTTT. Its translation: CASSLTWTGGEKLFF. The chain combines TRBV11-2 with TRBJ1-4, with 11 positions matching TRBD1. The germline gives CDR1 SGHAT, CDR2 FQNNGV. The CDR3 runs to 15 residues. Germline trimming cut 2 bases from V and 8 bases from J; bases unmatched to any gene: 4.

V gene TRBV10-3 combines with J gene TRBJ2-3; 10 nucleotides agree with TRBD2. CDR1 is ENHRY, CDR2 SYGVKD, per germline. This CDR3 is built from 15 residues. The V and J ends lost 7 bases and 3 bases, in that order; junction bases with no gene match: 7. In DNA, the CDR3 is TGTGCCATCAAGACCGGGACTAGCGCTACAGATACGCAGTATTTT. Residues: CAIKTGTSATDTQYF.

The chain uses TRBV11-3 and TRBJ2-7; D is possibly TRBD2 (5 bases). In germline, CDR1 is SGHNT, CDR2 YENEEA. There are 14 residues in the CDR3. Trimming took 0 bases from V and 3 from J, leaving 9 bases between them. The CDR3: CASSLDRDYYEQYF. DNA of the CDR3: TGTGCCAGCAGCTTAGATCGGGATTACTACGAGCAGTACTTC.

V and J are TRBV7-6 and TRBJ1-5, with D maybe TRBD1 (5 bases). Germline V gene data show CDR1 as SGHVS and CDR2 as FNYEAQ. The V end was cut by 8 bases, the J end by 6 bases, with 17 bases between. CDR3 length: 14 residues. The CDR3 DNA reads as TGTGCCAGCTCGAGGTTGGGGGTTGGTCAGCCCCAGCATTTT. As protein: CASSRLGVGQPQHF.

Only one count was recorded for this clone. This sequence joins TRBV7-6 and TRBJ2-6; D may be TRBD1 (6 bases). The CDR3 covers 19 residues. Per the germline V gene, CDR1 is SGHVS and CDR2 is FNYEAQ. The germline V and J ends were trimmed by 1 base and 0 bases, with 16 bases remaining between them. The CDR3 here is CASSLVPGTPPSGANVLTF. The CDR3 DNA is TGTGCCAGCAGCTTAGTTCCTGGGACACCCCCCTCTGGGGCCAACGTCCTGACTTTC.

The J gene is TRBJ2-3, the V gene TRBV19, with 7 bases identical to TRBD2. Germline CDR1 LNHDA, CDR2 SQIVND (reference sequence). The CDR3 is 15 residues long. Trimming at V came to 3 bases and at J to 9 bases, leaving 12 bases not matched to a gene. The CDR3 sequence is CASSISGKHRFTQYF. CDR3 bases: TGTGCCAGTAGTATCAGCGGGAAGCACAGATTCACGCAGTATTTT. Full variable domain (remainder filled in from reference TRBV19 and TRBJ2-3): DGGITQSPKYLFRKEGQNVTLSCEQNLNHDAMYWYRQDPGQGLRLIYYSQIVNDFQKGDIAEGYSVSREKKESFPLTVTSAQKNPTAFYLCASSISGKHRFTQYFGPGTRLTVL.

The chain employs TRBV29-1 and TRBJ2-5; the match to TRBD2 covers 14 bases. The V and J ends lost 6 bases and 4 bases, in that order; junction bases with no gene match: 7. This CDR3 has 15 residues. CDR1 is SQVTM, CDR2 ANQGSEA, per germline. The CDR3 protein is CSVSPGLAGAETQYF. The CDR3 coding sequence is TGCAGCGTGTCTCCGGGACTAGCGGGAGCAGAGACCCAGTACTTC.

The CDR3 DNA reads as TGTGCCAGCAGCGTAGGAGGGACAACCAAAGGAACCGGGGAGCTGTTTTTT. It yields the protein CASSVGGTTKGTGELFF. This rearrangement joins TRBV9 to TRBJ2-2; D possibly corresponds to TRBD1 (6 bases). V lost 0 bases and J 5 bases, leaving 17 bases between the germline ends. Germline V gives CDR1 SGDLS, CDR2 YYNGEE. The CDR3 is 17 amino acids.

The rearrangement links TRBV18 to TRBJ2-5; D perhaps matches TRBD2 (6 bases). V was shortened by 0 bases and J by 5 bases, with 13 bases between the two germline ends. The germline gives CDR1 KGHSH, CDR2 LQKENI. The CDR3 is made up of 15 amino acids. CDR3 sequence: CASSPPLTAGETQYF. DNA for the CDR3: TGTGCCAGCTCACCACCGCTTACCGCGGGGGAGACCCAGTACTTC.